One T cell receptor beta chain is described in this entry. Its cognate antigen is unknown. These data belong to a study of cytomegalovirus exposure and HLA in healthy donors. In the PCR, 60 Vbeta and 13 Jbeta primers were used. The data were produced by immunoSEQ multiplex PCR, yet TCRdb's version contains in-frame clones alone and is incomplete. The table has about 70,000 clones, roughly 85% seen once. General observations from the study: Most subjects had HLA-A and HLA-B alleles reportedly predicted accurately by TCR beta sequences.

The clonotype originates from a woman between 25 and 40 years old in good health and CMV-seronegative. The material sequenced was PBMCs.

CDR3 sequence: CASRSAGQGGETQYF. The CDR3 DNA is TGTGCCAGCAGGTCCGCGGGACAGGGTGGCGAGACCCAGTACTTC. The chain recombines TRBV11-3 with TRBJ2-5; 9 bases match TRBD1. J was trimmed by 5 bases and V by 6 bases; bases with no gene match: 10. Germline CDR1 and CDR2: SGHNT and YENEEA. The CDR3 spans 15 residues.